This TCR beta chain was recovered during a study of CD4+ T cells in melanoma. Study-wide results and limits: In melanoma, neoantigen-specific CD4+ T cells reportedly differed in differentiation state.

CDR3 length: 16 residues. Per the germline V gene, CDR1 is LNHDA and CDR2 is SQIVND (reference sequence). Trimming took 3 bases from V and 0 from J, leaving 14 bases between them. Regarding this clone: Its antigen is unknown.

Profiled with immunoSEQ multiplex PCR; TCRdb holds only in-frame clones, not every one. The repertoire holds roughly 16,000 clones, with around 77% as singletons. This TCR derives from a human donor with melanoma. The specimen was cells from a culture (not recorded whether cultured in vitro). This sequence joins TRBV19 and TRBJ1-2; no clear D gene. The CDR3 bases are TGTGCCAGTAGTATGCAGGCCCCTGGGACTAACTATGGCTACACCTTC. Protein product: CASSMQAPGTNYGYTF.